Listed here are 5 T cell receptor beta chains from one sample, sequenced in a study of shared T cell receptors in the human thymus. Here immunoSEQ multiplex PCR was the method, and the copy in TCRdb shows in-frame clones only, minus some. In the table there are 600,000 to 900,000 clones, 70% to 90% of which are singletons. The data also belong to a second study, concerning human thymus T cells.

Sequencing was done on a sample of thymocytes. The receptors were gathered from a girl less than two years old with a congenital heart defect.

The V call is TRBV6-1, the J call TRBJ2-4, with D hard to call. CDR1 MNHNS and CDR2 SASEGT come from the germline V gene. The length of the CDR3 is 11 residues. V lost 6 bases and J 6 bases, leaving 6 bases between the germline ends. As DNA, the CDR3 is TGTGCCAGCAGGGCTCCAAACATTCAGTACTTC. Translated, it gives CASRAPNIQYF.

The genes are TRBV5-1 and TRBJ2-7; no firm D call. The germline V and J ends were trimmed by 3 bases and 2 bases, with 30 bases remaining between them. Germline V gene sequence: CDR1 SGHRS, CDR2 YFSETQ. The CDR3 covers 20 residues. The chain's CDR3 is CASSSARWLPDTEVAYEQYF. The CDR3 nucleotides read TGCGCCAGCAGCTCGGCTCGTTGGCTACCTGACACGGAAGTTGCCTACGAGCAGTACTTC.

This clone was detected only a few times. The chain is built from TRBV19 and TRBJ1-1, with D hard to call. V was clipped by 11 bases and J by 5 bases, with 15 bases between them. The CDR3 contains 12 residues. In germline, CDR1 is LNHDA, CDR2 SQIVND (reference sequence). This chain's CDR3 is CASTYSGTEAFF. Here the CDR3 DNA reads TGTGCCTCCACGTACAGCGGGACTGAAGCTTTCTTT.

The rearrangement links TRBV5-1 to TRBJ1-3; D unclear. The germline V gene has CDR1 SGHRS and CDR2 YFSETQ. The V end was cut by 3 bases, the J end by 0 bases, with 13 bases between. There are 16 residues in the CDR3. The CDR3 DNA follows: TGCGCCAGCAGCTATTATCAGGCTACCTCTGGAAACACCATATATTTT. It translates to CASSYYQATSGNTIYF.

V gene TRBV19 combines with J gene TRBJ1-6, with 8 bases identical to TRBD1. V trimming: 6 bases; J trimming: 14 bases; junction bases outside the gene matches: 18. In germline, CDR1 is LNHDA, CDR2 SQIVND (reference sequence). This CDR3 comprises 16 residues. CDR3 residues: CASRTTRGQDLEALHF. The DNA of the CDR3 is TGTGCCAGTAGAACTACACGGGGACAGGACCTCGAGGCCCTCCACTTT.